Following are 26 T cell receptor beta chains from one sample sequenced in a study of T cell responses to AZD1222 COVID-19 vaccine (dated by TCRdb to the early 2020s). Libraries were made using the immunoSEQ multiplex PCR assay. This is the immuneACCESS table as TCRdb keeps it, with only in-frame sequences that have V and J called. A part of the clones is gone; compared with another copy, unresolved V genes explain less than half, and the rest is unexplained. The sample data list about 120,000 clones, and about 91% of these were observed just once. Over 8.5% of the sample is held by the ten biggest clonotypes. The time point label, as the study defines it: baseline before first vaccination. Sample: peripheral blood, taken on day 0 of AZD1222 vaccination. Receptors were obtained from an adult in good health.

This chain joins TRBV7-6 and TRBJ2-2; 13 bases fit TRBD2. CDR3 length equals 16 residues. Germline CDR1 is SGHVS and CDR2 is FNYEAQ. V was pared by 5 bases and J by 7 bases, with 7 bases of the junction left unmatched. CDR3 in DNA: TGTGCCAGCAGCCCTAGACTAGCGGGGGGAGTCGGGGAGCTGTTTTTT. The encoded protein is CASSPRLAGGVGELFF.

The chain recombines TRBV6-5 with TRBJ2-1, with 12 bases aligning to TRBD1. After removal of 7 bases from V and 9 bases from J, the junction contained 10 bases not matched to a gene. CDR1 MNHEY and CDR2 SVGAGI come from the germline V gene. CDR3 size: 15 residues. CDR3 in DNA: TGTGCCAGCACCGTGACCGGGACAGGGGGCGGTGAGCAGTTCTTC. This translates into CASTVTGTGGGEQFF.

J is TRBJ1-1 and V is TRBV19; no definite D call. With 2 bases removed from V and 1 base from J, the gap between germline ends came to 14 bases. The CDR3 contains 16 residues. Germline V gene lookup returns CDR1 LNHDA and CDR2 SQIVND (reference sequence). CDR3 loop: CASSISAGVRNTEAFF. The CDR3 DNA is TGTGCCAGTAGTATATCAGCTGGGGTGAGGAACACTGAAGCTTTCTTT.

The J gene is TRBJ1-1, the V gene TRBV12-3 or TRBV12-4, with D possibly TRBD1 on 5 matching bases. Trimming left V 5 bases short and J 5 bases short, with 12 bases between. The length of the CDR3 is 13 residues. CDR3 nucleotide sequence: TGTGCCAGCAGTCCAGGGACCGGAACTGAAGCTTTCTTT. It yields the protein CASSPGTGTEAFF.

The CDR3: CASIDAWETQYF. CDR3 in DNA: TGTGCCAGCATAGACGCCTGGGAGACCCAGTACTTC. The chain joins TRBV6-5 to TRBJ2-5; D gene unclear. The CDR3 sequence is 12 residues long. Trimming left V 7 bases short and J 5 bases short, with 11 bases between. The germline CDR1 and CDR2 sequences are MNHEY and SVGAGI.

The CDR3 coding sequence is TGTGCCAGCAGGGTAGACAGGGGGGGAGACAATGAGCAGTTCTTC. Its protein is CASRVDRGGDNEQFF. V and J are TRBV2 and TRBJ2-1; 9 positions agree with TRBD1. CDR1 SNHLY and CDR2 FYNNEI come from the germline V gene. V gave up 6 bases and J gave up 5 bases; unmatched junction bases: 8. The CDR3 length is 15 residues.

CDR3 DNA: TGTGCCAGCAGGGATTACAATGAGCAGTTCTTC. This translates into CASRDYNEQFF. This chain links TRBV27 with TRBJ2-1; D unclear. The V end lost 6 bases, the J end lost 4 bases, and 4 bases lay between the germline ends. The germline V gene encodes CDR1 MNHEY and CDR2 SMNVEV (reference sequence). The CDR3 extends over 11 amino acids.

The rearrangement uses TRBV19 and TRBJ1-2; TRBD1 is a possible D gene (5 bases). This CDR3 region has 13 residues. Trimming pared 5 bases from V and 4 bases from J, leaving 11 bases between. Germline CDR1 is LNHDA and CDR2 is SQIVND (reference sequence). CDR3 region: CASSEQAIYGYTF. The CDR3 nucleotides are TGTGCCAGTAGTGAACAGGCAATCTATGGCTACACCTTC. Looking up the rest from reference TRBV19 and TRBJ1-2 gives the full variable domain: DGGITQSPKYLFRKEGQNVTLSCEQNLNHDAMYWYRQDPGQGLRLIYYSQIVNDFQKGDIAEGYSVSREKKESFPLTVTSAQKNPTAFYLCASSEQAIYGYTFGSGTRLTVV.

In regard to this clone: Within the sample, other DNA sequences also encode this same CDR3. The V gene is TRBV7-2, the J gene TRBJ1-1; D possibly corresponds to TRBD1 (5 bases). Looked up from germline, CDR1 is SGHTA and CDR2 is FQGNSA. With 2 bases removed from V and 1 base from J, the gap between germline ends came to 5 bases. CDR3 length: 13 amino acids. The DNA of the CDR3 is TGTGCCAGCAGCTTAACAGGGAACACTGAAGCTTTCTTT. It codes for CASSLTGNTEAFF.

The V and J genes are TRBV3-1 (or the pseudogene TRBV3-2) and TRBJ1-2; TRBD1 is a possible D gene (5 bases). Trimming pared 0 bases from V and 7 bases from J, leaving 12 bases between. In germline, CDR1 is LGHDT, CDR2 YNNKEL (reference sequence). The length of the CDR3 is 14 residues. The DNA of the CDR3 is TGTGCCAGCAGCCAAGATCTAGGGGCTCTTGGCTACACCTTC. This codes for CASSQDLGALGYTF.

The genes are TRBV4-2 and TRBJ1-6, with 10 bases matching TRBD1. Losses at the gene ends were 0 bases for V and 10 bases for J; bases not matched to a gene: 9. Germline CDR1 is LGHNA and CDR2 is YNFKEQ. This CDR3 region has 17 residues. The CDR3: CASSQELRDRGRSPLHF. The CDR3 nucleotides read TGTGCCAGCAGCCAAGAGCTACGGGACAGGGGACGATCACCCCTCCACTTT.

This chain links TRBV27 with TRBJ2-2; 9 bases agree with TRBD1. Losses at the gene ends were 11 bases for V and 1 base for J; bases not matched to a gene: 5. Germline V gene sequence: CDR1 MNHEY, CDR2 SMNVEV (reference sequence). CDR3 length: 14 residues. The CDR3 region is CAGRTGVNTGELFF. CDR3 in DNA: TGTGCCGGGAGGACAGGGGTGAACACCGGGGAGCTGTTTTTT.

The chain employs TRBV18 and TRBJ1-4, with D possibly matching TRBD1 (5 bases). Germline-derived CDR1 and CDR2 are KGHSH and LQKENI. V gave up 0 bases and J gave up 8 bases, with 7 bases separating them. This CDR3 region has 13 residues. The CDR3 bases are TGTGCCAGCTCACCACCGGGGGACGAAAAACTGTTTTTT. This encodes CASSPPGDEKLFF.

The chain uses TRBV5-1 and TRBJ2-7; 10 nucleotides agree with TRBD1. V lost 4 bases and J lost 4; bases outside the gene matches: 5. There are 14 residues in the CDR3. Germline assignment: CDR1 SGHRS and CDR2 YFSETQ. The CDR3 loop reads CASSVTGGTYEQYF. CDR3 in DNA: TGCGCCAGCAGCGTGACAGGGGGCACGTACGAGCAGTACTTC.

This sequence joins TRBV5-1 and TRBJ2-1; the D gene is possibly TRBD1 (6 bases). With 4 bases removed from V and 7 bases from J, the gap between germline ends came to 18 bases. This CDR3 spans 15 amino acids. Germline V gene sequence: CDR1 SGHRS, CDR2 YFSETQ. The DNA of the CDR3 is TGCGCCAGCAGCCCTACAGGGCTACCGGTGAATGAGCAGTTCTTC. It is translated as CASSPTGLPVNEQFF.

V is TRBV7-9 and J is TRBJ2-7, with TRBD1 matching 9 bases. CDR1 is SEHNR, CDR2 FQNEAQ, per germline (reference sequence). The CDR3 runs to 14 residues. V shed 6 bases, J shed 4 bases, and the junction held 7 bases outside the gene matches. The CDR3 protein is CASSPGTGLYEQYF. In DNA form, the CDR3 reads TGTGCCAGCAGTCCCGGGACAGGGTTATACGAGCAGTACTTC.

This chain joins TRBV9 and TRBJ2-7, with 7 bases that match TRBD1. With 4 bases clipped from V and 4 bases from J, the junction kept 11 bases outside the gene matches. Germline V CDR1 and CDR2: SGDLS, YYNGEE. The CDR3 covers 15 residues. Written as DNA, the CDR3 is TGTGCCAGCAGCCCCCGACAGGGAGAGGCATACGAGCAGTACTTC. This encodes CASSPRQGEAYEQYF.

This chain links TRBV6-5 with TRBJ1-5, with 7 bases identical to TRBD1. The germline gives CDR1 MNHEY, CDR2 SVGAGI. The V segment lost 4 bases and the J segment 2 bases; nucleotides outside the gene matches: 8. The CDR3 loop spans 16 amino acids. The chain's CDR3 is CASSLEYRGGNQPQHF. The DNA of the CDR3 is TGTGCCAGCAGTTTAGAGTACAGGGGTGGCAATCAGCCCCAGCATTTT.

This clone showed up just a few times. The chain combines TRBV6-5 with TRBJ2-2, with TRBD1 matching 10 bases. Germline V gives CDR1 MNHEY, CDR2 SVGAGI. This CDR3 is built from 15 residues. V was clipped by 6 bases and J by 9 bases; unmatched bases: 10. CDR3 region: CASRPTDRGIRELFF. DNA for the CDR3: TGTGCCAGCAGACCCACGGACAGGGGGATCCGGGAGCTGTTTTTT.

This clone was recorded once. The rearrangement uses TRBV14 and TRBJ2-4, with D perhaps matching TRBD1 (6 bases). V lost 0 bases, J lost 2 bases, and 14 bases lay in between. This CDR3 spans 17 amino acids. CDR1 and CDR2 from the germline V gene are SGHDN and FVKESK. The CDR3 region is CASSQDDPTGTKNIQYF. CDR3 nucleotide sequence: TGTGCCAGCAGCCAAGATGATCCCACAGGGACCAAAAACATTCAGTACTTC.

This chain joins TRBV11-3 and TRBJ2-1; the D gene is possibly TRBD2 (5 bases). The CDR3 loop spans 15 amino acids. Trimming took 2 bases from V and 0 from J, leaving 8 bases between them. From germline, CDR1 is SGHNT and CDR2 YENEEA. CDR3 region: CASSLSGSSYNEQFF. CDR3 bases: TGTGCCAGCAGCTTAAGCGGAAGCTCCTACAATGAGCAGTTCTTC.

V usage is TRBV11-1 and J usage is TRBJ2-3, with D unclear. V dropped 5 bases and J dropped 4 bases, with 16 bases sitting between them. From germline, CDR1 is SGHAT and CDR2 FQDESV (reference sequence). The CDR3 runs to 15 residues. The CDR3 sequence: CASSPHLTSSDTQYF. Here the CDR3 DNA reads TGTGCCAGCAGCCCGCACTTGACAAGCTCAGATACGCAGTATTTT.

The chain couples TRBV7-2 to TRBJ1-5; maybe TRBD1 (6 bases). The CDR3 is made up of 13 amino acids. Trimming left V 5 bases short and J 7 bases short, with 12 bases between. Germline CDR1 SGHTA, CDR2 FQGNSA. The CDR3 region has the DNA TGTGCCAGCAGCACTACAGGGTGGCAGCCCCAGCATTTT. It is translated as CASSTTGWQPQHF.

The rearrangement joins TRBV2 to TRBJ1-2; TRBD1 might be the D (5 bases). Trimming shortened V by 6 bases and J by 2 bases, and 10 bases separated the two germline ends. There are 13 residues in the CDR3. Germline V CDR1 and CDR2: SNHLY, FYNNEI. Written as DNA, the CDR3 is TGTGCCAGCAGGGGCGACAGCAACTATGGCTACACCTTC. Residues: CASRGDSNYGYTF.

The CDR3 bases are TGTGCCAGCAGTACCTATAAATGGACAGGGCAGGTCGCAGCTGAAGCTTTCTTT. Its protein product is CASSTYKWTGQVAAEAFF. The genes are TRBV21-1 and TRBJ1-1; the table's D call TRBD1 went unverified against the DNA. TRBV21-1 is noted as a pseudogene. This CDR3 has 18 residues.

This chain joins TRBV5-1 and TRBJ2-7; D is undetermined. The CDR3 is made up of 15 amino acids. CDR1 SGHRS and CDR2 YFSETQ come from the germline V gene. V dropped 1 base and J dropped 0 bases, with 11 bases sitting between them. CDR3 amino acids: CASSLSRLSSYEQYF. The CDR3 coding sequence is TGCGCCAGCAGCTTGAGTCGGCTAAGCTCCTACGAGCAGTACTTC.